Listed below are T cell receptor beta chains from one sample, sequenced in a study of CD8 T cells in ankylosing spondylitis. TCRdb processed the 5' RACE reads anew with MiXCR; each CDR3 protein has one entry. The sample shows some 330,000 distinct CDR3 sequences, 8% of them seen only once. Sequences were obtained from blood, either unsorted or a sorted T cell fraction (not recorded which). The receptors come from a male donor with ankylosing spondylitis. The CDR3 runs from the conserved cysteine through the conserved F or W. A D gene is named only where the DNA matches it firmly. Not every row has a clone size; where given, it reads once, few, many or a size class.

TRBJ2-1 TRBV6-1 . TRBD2 CASSLVGDYYNEQFF TGTGCCAGCAGCTTGGTAGGGGACTACTACAATGAGCAGTTCTTC
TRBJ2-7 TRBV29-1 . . CSVSGSYEQYF TGCAGCGTTTCGGGCTCCTACGAGCAGTACTTC
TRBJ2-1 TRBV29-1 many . CSVAGLSNEQFF TGCAGCGTGGCGGGACTTTCGAATGAGCAGTTCTTC
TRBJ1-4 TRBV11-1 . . CASSFEDPATNEKLFF TGTGCCAGCAGCTTCGAAGACCCTGCAACTAATGAAAAACTGTTTTTT
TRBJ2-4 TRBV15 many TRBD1 CATSRDTYGTGVLNIQYF TGTGCCACCAGCAGAGATACGTACGGGACAGGGGTTTTGAACATTCAGTACTTC
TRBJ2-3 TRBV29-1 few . CSVELLGASTDTQYF TGCAGCGTTGAGTTGTTGGGAGCCAGCACAGATACGCAGTATTTT
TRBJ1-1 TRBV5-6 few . CASSWQVNTEAFF TGTGCCAGCAGCTGGCAGGTGAACACTGAAGCTTTCTTT
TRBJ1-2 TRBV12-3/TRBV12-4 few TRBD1 CASSFRTGGRNGYTF TGTGCCAGCAGTTTCCGGACAGGCGGAAGAAATGGCTACACCTTC
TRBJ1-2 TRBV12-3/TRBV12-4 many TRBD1 CASNMGQGMHGYTF TGTGCCAGCAATATGGGACAGGGGATGCATGGCTACACCTTC
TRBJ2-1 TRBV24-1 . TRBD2 CATSDSPPSGAYNEQFF TGTGCCACCAGTGATAGCCCGCCTAGCGGGGCTTACAATGAGCAGTTCTTC
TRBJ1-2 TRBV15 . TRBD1 CATSRWADRGEGYTF TGTGCCACCAGCCGTTGGGCGGACAGGGGGGAAGGCTACACCTTC
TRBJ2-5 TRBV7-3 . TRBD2 CASSLSPGGETQYF TGTGCCAGCAGCTTAAGCCCGGGAGGTGAGACCCAGTACTTC
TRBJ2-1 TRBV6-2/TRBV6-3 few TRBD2 CASNVAGEVYNEQFF TGTGCCAGCAACGTAGCGGGAGAGGTCTACAATGAGCAGTTCTTC
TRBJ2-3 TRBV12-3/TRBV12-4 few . CASSLMESAQYF TGTGCCAGCAGTTTAATGGAGTCCGCGCAGTATTTT
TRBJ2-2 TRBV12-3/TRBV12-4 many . CASSLTGGANTGELFF TGTGCCAGCAGTTTGACAGGTGGAGCGAACACCGGGGAGCTGTTTTTT
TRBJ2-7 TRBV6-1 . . CASRGSQGNIVGQYF TGTGCCAGCAGGGGGTCACAGGGAAACATCGTCGGGCAGTACTTC
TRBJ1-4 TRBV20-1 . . CSALNTEKLFF TGCAGTGCCCTTAATACAGAAAAACTGTTTTTT
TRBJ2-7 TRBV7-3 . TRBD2 CASSLTGGRSRYEQYF TGTGCCAGCAGCTTAACTGGCGGGAGGTCCCGTTACGAGCAGTACTTC
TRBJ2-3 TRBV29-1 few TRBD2 CSVALFGTRGRTDTQYF TGCAGCGTTGCCCTTTTTGGGACTAGGGGACGCACAGATACGCAGTATTTT
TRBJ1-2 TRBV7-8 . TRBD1 CASSTGQEFGYTF TGTGCCAGCAGCACAGGACAGGAGTTCGGCTACACCTTC
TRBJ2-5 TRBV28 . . CASSSNRAETQYF TGTGCCAGCAGTTCCAACAGGGCGGAGACCCAGTACTTC
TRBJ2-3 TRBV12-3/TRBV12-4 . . CASSFDAGIIIDTQYF TGTGCCAGCAGTTTTGATGCGGGCATAATCATCGATACGCAGTATTTT
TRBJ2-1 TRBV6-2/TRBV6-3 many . CASSYQGDNEQFF TGTGCCAGCAGTTATCAGGGAGACAATGAGCAGTTCTTC
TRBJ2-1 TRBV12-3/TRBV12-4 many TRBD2 CASSLGALAGVEQFF TGTGCCAGCAGTTTAGGTGCGCTAGCGGGAGTCGAGCAGTTCTTC
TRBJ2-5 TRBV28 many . CASSLPSGVETQYF TGTGCCAGCAGTTTACCTTCAGGGGTGGAGACCCAGTACTTC
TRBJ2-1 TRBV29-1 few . CSVEDLPGYNNEQFF TGCAGCGTTGAAGATTTGCCGGGATACAACAATGAGCAGTTCTTC
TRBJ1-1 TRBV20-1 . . CSAGLRGGTEAFF TGCAGTGCTGGACTGCGAGGGGGCACTGAAGCTTTCTTT
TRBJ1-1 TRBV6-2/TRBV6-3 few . CASTPWGMNTEAFF TGTGCCAGCACCCCGTGGGGGATGAACACTGAAGCTTTCTTT
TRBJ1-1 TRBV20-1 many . CSASVWGVNTEAFF TGCAGTGCTAGTGTTTGGGGAGTGAACACTGAAGCTTTCTTT
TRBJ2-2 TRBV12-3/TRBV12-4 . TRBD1 CASSPDRGVTGELFF TGTGCCAGCAGTCCCGACAGGGGGGTTACCGGGGAGCTGTTTTTT
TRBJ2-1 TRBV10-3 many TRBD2 CAISDSRTSVNYNEQFF TGTGCCATCAGTGACTCCCGGACTAGCGTGAACTACAATGAGCAGTTCTTC
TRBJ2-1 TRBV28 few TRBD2 CASLWTSGFNEQFF TGTGCCAGTCTATGGACTAGCGGTTTCAATGAGCAGTTCTTC
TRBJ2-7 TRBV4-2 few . CASSQARTGYEQYF TGTGCCAGCAGCCAAGCCCGAACAGGGTACGAGCAGTACTTC
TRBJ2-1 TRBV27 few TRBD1 CASSPTGGSSYNEQFF TGTGCCAGCAGTCCCACAGGGGGGAGCTCCTACAATGAGCAGTTCTTC
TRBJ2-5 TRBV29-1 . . CSVLDGLRNQETQYF TGCAGCGTTCTGGACGGACTAAGGAACCAAGAGACCCAGTACTTC
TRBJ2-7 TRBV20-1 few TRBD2 CSAIVIAGANEQYF TGCAGCGCGATCGTTATAGCGGGAGCCAACGAGCAGTACTTC
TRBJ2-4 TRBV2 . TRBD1 CASSGTGANIQYF TGTGCCAGCAGCGGGACAGGGGCCAACATTCAGTACTTC
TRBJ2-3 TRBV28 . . CASSNRGPGGLGYF TGTGCCAGCAGTAACCGGGGACCCGGGGGCCTGGGGTATTTT
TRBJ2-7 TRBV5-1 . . CASSLGRGEQYF TGCGCCAGCAGCTTGGGACGTGGGGAGCAGTACTTC
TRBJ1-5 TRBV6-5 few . CASSSTGQTQPQHF TGTGCCAGCAGTTCAACAGGGCAAACACAGCCCCAGCATTTT
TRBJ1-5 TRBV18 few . CASSAHSQQPQHF TGTGCCAGCTCAGCCCACTCCCAGCAGCCCCAGCATTTT
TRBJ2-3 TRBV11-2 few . CASTTEGALPDTQYF TGTGCCAGCACCACGGAGGGGGCTCTCCCAGATACGCAGTATTTT
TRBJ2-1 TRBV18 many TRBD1 CASSPTGVSYNEQFF TGTGCCAGCTCACCTACAGGGGTTTCCTACAATGAGCAGTTCTTC
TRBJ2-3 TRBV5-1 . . CASSRGTSSTDTQYF TGCGCCAGCAGCCGCGGGACTTCCTCCACAGATACGCAGTATTTT
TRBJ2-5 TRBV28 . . CASSYLRLRDAGGETQYF TGTGCCAGCAGTTATCTCCGACTGCGGGACGCCGGAGGGGAGACCCAGTACTTC
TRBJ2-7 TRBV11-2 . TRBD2 CASSSIRGASGGLLGEQYF TGTGCCAGCAGCTCAATCCGCGGGGCTAGCGGGGGCCTTTTGGGAGAGCAGTACTTC
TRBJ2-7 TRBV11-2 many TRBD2 CASRGLAANYEQYF TGTGCCAGCAGGGGACTAGCGGCGAACTACGAGCAGTACTTC
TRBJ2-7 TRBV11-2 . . CASSSLLSPGTYEQYF TGTGCCAGCAGCTCCCTCCTCTCCCCAGGGACCTACGAGCAGTACTTC
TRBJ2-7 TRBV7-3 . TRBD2 CASSPNAGLATYEQYF TGTGCCAGCAGCCCAAACGCGGGACTAGCGACCTACGAGCAGTACTTC
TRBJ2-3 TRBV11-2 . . CASSLDPTGVTDTQYF TGTGCCAGCAGCTTAGATCCGACGGGGGTCACAGATACGCAGTATTTT
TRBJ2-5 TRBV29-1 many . CSVVKETQYF TGCAGCGTTGTTAAAGAGACCCAGTACTTC
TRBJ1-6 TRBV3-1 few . CASSPLPWGRNSPLHF TGTGCCAGCAGCCCCCTCCCTTGGGGGCGGAATTCACCCCTCCACTTT
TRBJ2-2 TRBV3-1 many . CASSQEMLDSPSTGELFF TGTGCCAGCAGCCAAGAAATGTTAGACAGTCCGAGCACCGGGGAGCTGTTTTTT
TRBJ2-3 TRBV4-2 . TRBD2 CASSQDQSSGMTDTQYF TGTGCCAGCAGCCAAGATCAATCTAGCGGGATGACAGATACGCAGTATTTT
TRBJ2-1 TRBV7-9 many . CASSFVRGYNEQFF TGTGCCAGCAGCTTCGTGCGGGGATACAATGAGCAGTTCTTC